Below, one T cell receptor beta chain is given with its context. The CDR3 sequence is 17 residues long. Germline-derived CDR1 and CDR2 are SGHTA and FQGTGA. The authors identified stem-like memory CD8+ T cells (TSTEM) as CCR7+ PD-1- TIGIT-. Buffy coats from healthy donors yielded the PBMC. Total CD8+ T cells came from negative magnetic enrichment. Extraction of RNA, which was performed with an RNeasy Mini Kit, drew on duplicate vials of around 140,000 sorted CD8+ T cells per subset. UMI-labeled 5' RACE yielded the TCR beta libraries. TCRdb reanalyzed the 5' RACE reads and collapses them to one entry per CDR3 protein, without DNA. The data show around 10,000 distinct CDR3 sequences, and the top ten clones hold about a fifth. This sample is drawn from a study of human CD8 memory T cell subsets.

The receptor was isolated from a human donor in good health. The rearrangement joins TRBV7-3 to TRBJ2-3; TCRdb proposes TRBD2, but this gene call is untestable without DNA. The specimen was CD8+ stem-like memory T cells (TSCM and TCM) sorted from PBMCs. The subset was: stem-like memory CD8 T cells (TSTEM), CCR7+ PD-1- TIGIT-. CDR3 sequence: CASSLMTSGDSTDTQYF.